This T cell receptor (beta chain) was observed in a study of cytomegalovirus exposure and HLA in healthy donors. About this clone: Its antigen is unidentified.

Study-wide results and limits: Reported results showed that the classifier diagnosed cytomegalovirus status with high specificity and sensitivity.

The study ran its PCR with 60 Vbeta and 13 Jbeta primers. Clones were read by immunoSEQ multiplex PCR, and TCRdb kept only the in-frame ones, dropping some. The sample consists of 150,000 to 200,000 clones, 60% to 85% of them appearing once. The germline V gene has CDR1 SGHRS and CDR2 YFSETQ. This CDR3 is built from 15 residues. V lost 6 bases, J lost 4 bases, and 9 bases stayed unmatched. This sequence joins TRBV5-1 and TRBJ2-5; 10 positions match TRBD1. Sequences were obtained from PBMCs. The receptor was isolated from a woman in her thirties or forties in good health and CMV-seronegative. The CDR3 bases are TGCGCCAGCACTCCGGGACAGGGGACGGGAGAGACCCAGTACTTC. This translates into CASTPGQGTGETQYF.